Below, 18 T cell receptor beta chains from the same sample are listed, as sequenced in a study of T cells in tuberculosis. Method: immunoSEQ multiplex PCR; TCRdb's copy keeps in-frame clones and lacks some. The sample includes tens of thousands of clones, roughly 95% of them seen just once. The sample was PBMCs. The receptors here all came from a donor between 10 and 35 years old with latent tuberculosis or without tuberculosis infection.

The chain carries TRBV5-6 and TRBJ2-2, with 8 bases aligning to TRBD1. The V segment lost 3 bases and the J segment 5 bases; nucleotides outside the gene matches: 3. Germline loops: CDR1 SGHDT, CDR2 YYEEEE. This CDR3 is 14 amino acids long. The CDR3 protein is CASSWDRQTGELFF. The CDR3, as DNA: TGTGCCAGCAGCTGGGACAGGCAGACCGGGGAGCTGTTTTTT.

The V call is TRBV18, the J call TRBJ1-1, with D unresolved. Per the germline V gene, CDR1 is KGHSH and CDR2 is LQKENI. Trimming took off 3 bases at V and 4 bases at J, with 12 bases between the two ends. This CDR3 comprises 14 residues. The chain's CDR3 is CASSPPGLTTEAFF. The CDR3, as DNA: TGTGCCAGCTCACCCCCGGGTTTGACCACTGAAGCTTTCTTT.

V and J are TRBV7-9 and TRBJ2-1, with TRBD2 matching 7 bases. The V segment lost 5 bases and the J segment 4 bases; nucleotides outside the gene matches: 17. The CDR3 covers 18 residues. Germline CDR1 is SEHNR and CDR2 is FQNEAQ (reference sequence). As DNA, the CDR3 is TGTGCCAGCAGCGCGGACGACCCGGGACTATTTAATTACAATGAGCAGTTCTTC. Translated, it gives CASSADDPGLFNYNEQFF.

The chain employs TRBV30 and TRBJ2-7; TRBD1 is a possible D gene (5 bases). V lost 0 bases and J lost 6, with 12 bases in between. The CDR3 has 13 amino acids. The germline V gene has CDR1 GTSNPN and CDR2 SVGIG (reference sequence). The CDR3 region has the DNA TGTGCCTGGAGTGTAAGTGGGGCCGGCGAGCAGTACTTC. Its translation: CAWSVSGAGEQYF.

The chain uses TRBV11-1 and TRBJ2-1, with D uncertain. Per germline, CDR1 SGHAT and CDR2 FQDESV (reference sequence). Deletions cut 4 bases from V and 4 bases from J, with 5 bases between. CDR3 length: 12 amino acids. CDR3 bases: TGTGCCAGCAGCTCTTTTTACAATGAGCAGTTCTTC. As protein: CASSSFYNEQFF.

The V gene is TRBV29-1, the J gene TRBJ2-3; 9 bases align to TRBD2. From germline, CDR1 is SQVTM and CDR2 ANQGSEA. This CDR3 is 13 amino acids long. V lost 5 bases, J lost 4 bases, and 4 bases stayed unmatched. This CDR3 reads CSVFSGRADTQYF. The DNA for the CDR3 is TGCAGCGTTTTTAGCGGGAGAGCAGATACGCAGTATTTT.

This clone has a single count. This rearrangement joins TRBV10-3 to TRBJ2-5; 11 bases agree with TRBD2. From germline, CDR1 is ENHRY and CDR2 SYGVKD. After removal of 5 bases from V and 0 bases from J, the junction contained 2 bases not matched to a gene. This CDR3 is built from 15 residues. The CDR3 DNA reads TGTGCCATCAGTACTAGCGGGGGAGACCAAGAGACCCAGTACTTC. Amino acid sequence: CAISTSGGDQETQYF.

This rearrangement joins TRBV2 to TRBJ1-1, with unresolved D. The CDR3 runs 12 residues. Germline CDR1 SNHLY, CDR2 FYNNEI. Trimming took off 6 bases at V and 1 base at J, with 6 bases between the two ends. CDR3: CASSRENTEAFF. CDR3 nucleotide sequence: TGTGCCAGCAGCCGGGAGAACACTGAAGCTTTCTTT.

This CDR3 is CASSSWTGGNTDTQYF. The CDR3 nucleotides are TGTGCCAGCAGCTCATGGACAGGGGGTAACACAGATACGCAGTATTTT. The gene calls are TRBV7-9 and TRBJ2-3; 10 nucleotides match TRBD1. Germline-derived CDR1 and CDR2 are SEHNR and FQNEAQ (reference sequence). The CDR3 sequence is 16 residues long. V lost 4 bases and J lost 2; bases outside the gene matches: 6.

This chain joins TRBV2 and TRBJ2-7; D possibly corresponds to TRBD2 (6 bases). CDR3 length: 13 residues. Trimming pared 7 bases from V and 7 bases from J, leaving 17 bases between. Germline V gives CDR1 SNHLY, CDR2 FYNNEI. The DNA for the CDR3 is TGTGCCAGCAACGGGGCCGGGAGTCGGGAGCAGTACTTC. This encodes CASNGAGSREQYF.

This clone was seen a handful of times. V is TRBV28 and J is TRBJ2-7; 8 bases agree with TRBD2. Germline CDR1 and CDR2: MDHEN and SYDVKM. V lost 6 bases, J lost 1 base, and 5 bases stayed unmatched. The CDR3 length is 14 residues. The CDR3: CASRGTSLSYEQYF. Here the CDR3 DNA reads TGTGCCAGCAGGGGGACTAGTCTATCCTACGAGCAGTACTTC.

This chain joins TRBV28 and TRBJ1-1, with D possibly TRBD1 on 6 matching bases. V was clipped by 5 bases and J by 0 bases, with 7 bases between them. The germline gives CDR1 MDHEN, CDR2 SYDVKM. This CDR3 has 13 residues. The CDR3: CASSDRMNTEAFF. CDR3 in DNA: TGTGCCAGCAGTGACAGGATGAACACTGAAGCTTTCTTT.

The chain carries TRBV19 and TRBJ1-4; D uncertain. The V gene's germline CDR1 is LNHDA and CDR2 SQIVND (reference sequence). CDR3 length: 15 amino acids. V was clipped by 3 bases and J by 0 bases, with 8 bases between them. CDR3 sequence (DNA): TGTGCCAGTAGTATCCCTAGTGCAACTAATGAAAAACTGTTTTTT. It codes for CASSIPSATNEKLFF.

The chain joins TRBV25-1 to TRBJ2-1; 9 nucleotides agree with TRBD2. The length of the CDR3 is 14 residues. Germline CDR1 and CDR2: MGHDK and SYGVNS. Trimming took 8 bases from V and 3 from J; bases not matched to a gene: 5. CDR3 sequence reads: CASEGGGGYNEQFF. CDR3 nucleotide sequence: TGTGCCAGCGAAGGCGGGGGGGGCTACAATGAGCAGTTCTTC.

The V and J genes are TRBV7-9 and TRBJ2-5; 16 nucleotides match TRBD2. Germline V lookup: CDR1 SEHNR, CDR2 FQNEAQ (reference sequence). V shed 3 bases and J 5 bases; nucleotides not matched to a gene: 6. The CDR3 is 17 residues long. DNA for the CDR3: TGTGCCAGCAGCTTGGGACTAGCGGGAGGGCCTGGGGAGACCCAGTACTTC. Encoded protein: CASSLGLAGGPGETQYF.

This clone was observed once. This chain uses TRBV4-3 with TRBJ2-4; TRBD1 matches 9 bases. The V gene end was trimmed by 4 bases and the J gene end by 3 bases; junction bases not matched to a gene: 10. CDR1 and CDR2 from the germline V gene are LGHNA and YSLEER. The CDR3 totals 17 residues. CDR3: CASSPTIQGAGKNIQYF. CDR3 coding DNA: TGCGCCAGCAGCCCAACGATACAGGGGGCGGGCAAAAACATTCAGTACTTC.

This chain uses TRBV11-2 with TRBJ2-1, with D possibly matching TRBD2 (5 bases). V was shortened by 1 base and J by 4 bases, with 11 bases between the two germline ends. The CDR3 extends over 15 amino acids. Germline-derived CDR1 and CDR2 are SGHAT and FQNNGV. The CDR3 nucleotides are TGTGCCAGCAGCTTAGCGATCGGGATTTACAATGAGCAGTTCTTC. This codes for CASSLAIGIYNEQFF.

V is TRBV30 and J is TRBJ2-3, with TRBD2 matching over 8 bases. J gave up 9 bases and V 0 bases, and 2 bases lay outside the gene matches. The CDR3 is 12 residues long. CDR1 GTSNPN and CDR2 SVGIG come from the germline V gene (reference sequence). The CDR3 region has the DNA TGTGCCTGGAGTGTAGCGGGAGTAACGCAGTATTTT. Translating it yields CAWSVAGVTQYF.